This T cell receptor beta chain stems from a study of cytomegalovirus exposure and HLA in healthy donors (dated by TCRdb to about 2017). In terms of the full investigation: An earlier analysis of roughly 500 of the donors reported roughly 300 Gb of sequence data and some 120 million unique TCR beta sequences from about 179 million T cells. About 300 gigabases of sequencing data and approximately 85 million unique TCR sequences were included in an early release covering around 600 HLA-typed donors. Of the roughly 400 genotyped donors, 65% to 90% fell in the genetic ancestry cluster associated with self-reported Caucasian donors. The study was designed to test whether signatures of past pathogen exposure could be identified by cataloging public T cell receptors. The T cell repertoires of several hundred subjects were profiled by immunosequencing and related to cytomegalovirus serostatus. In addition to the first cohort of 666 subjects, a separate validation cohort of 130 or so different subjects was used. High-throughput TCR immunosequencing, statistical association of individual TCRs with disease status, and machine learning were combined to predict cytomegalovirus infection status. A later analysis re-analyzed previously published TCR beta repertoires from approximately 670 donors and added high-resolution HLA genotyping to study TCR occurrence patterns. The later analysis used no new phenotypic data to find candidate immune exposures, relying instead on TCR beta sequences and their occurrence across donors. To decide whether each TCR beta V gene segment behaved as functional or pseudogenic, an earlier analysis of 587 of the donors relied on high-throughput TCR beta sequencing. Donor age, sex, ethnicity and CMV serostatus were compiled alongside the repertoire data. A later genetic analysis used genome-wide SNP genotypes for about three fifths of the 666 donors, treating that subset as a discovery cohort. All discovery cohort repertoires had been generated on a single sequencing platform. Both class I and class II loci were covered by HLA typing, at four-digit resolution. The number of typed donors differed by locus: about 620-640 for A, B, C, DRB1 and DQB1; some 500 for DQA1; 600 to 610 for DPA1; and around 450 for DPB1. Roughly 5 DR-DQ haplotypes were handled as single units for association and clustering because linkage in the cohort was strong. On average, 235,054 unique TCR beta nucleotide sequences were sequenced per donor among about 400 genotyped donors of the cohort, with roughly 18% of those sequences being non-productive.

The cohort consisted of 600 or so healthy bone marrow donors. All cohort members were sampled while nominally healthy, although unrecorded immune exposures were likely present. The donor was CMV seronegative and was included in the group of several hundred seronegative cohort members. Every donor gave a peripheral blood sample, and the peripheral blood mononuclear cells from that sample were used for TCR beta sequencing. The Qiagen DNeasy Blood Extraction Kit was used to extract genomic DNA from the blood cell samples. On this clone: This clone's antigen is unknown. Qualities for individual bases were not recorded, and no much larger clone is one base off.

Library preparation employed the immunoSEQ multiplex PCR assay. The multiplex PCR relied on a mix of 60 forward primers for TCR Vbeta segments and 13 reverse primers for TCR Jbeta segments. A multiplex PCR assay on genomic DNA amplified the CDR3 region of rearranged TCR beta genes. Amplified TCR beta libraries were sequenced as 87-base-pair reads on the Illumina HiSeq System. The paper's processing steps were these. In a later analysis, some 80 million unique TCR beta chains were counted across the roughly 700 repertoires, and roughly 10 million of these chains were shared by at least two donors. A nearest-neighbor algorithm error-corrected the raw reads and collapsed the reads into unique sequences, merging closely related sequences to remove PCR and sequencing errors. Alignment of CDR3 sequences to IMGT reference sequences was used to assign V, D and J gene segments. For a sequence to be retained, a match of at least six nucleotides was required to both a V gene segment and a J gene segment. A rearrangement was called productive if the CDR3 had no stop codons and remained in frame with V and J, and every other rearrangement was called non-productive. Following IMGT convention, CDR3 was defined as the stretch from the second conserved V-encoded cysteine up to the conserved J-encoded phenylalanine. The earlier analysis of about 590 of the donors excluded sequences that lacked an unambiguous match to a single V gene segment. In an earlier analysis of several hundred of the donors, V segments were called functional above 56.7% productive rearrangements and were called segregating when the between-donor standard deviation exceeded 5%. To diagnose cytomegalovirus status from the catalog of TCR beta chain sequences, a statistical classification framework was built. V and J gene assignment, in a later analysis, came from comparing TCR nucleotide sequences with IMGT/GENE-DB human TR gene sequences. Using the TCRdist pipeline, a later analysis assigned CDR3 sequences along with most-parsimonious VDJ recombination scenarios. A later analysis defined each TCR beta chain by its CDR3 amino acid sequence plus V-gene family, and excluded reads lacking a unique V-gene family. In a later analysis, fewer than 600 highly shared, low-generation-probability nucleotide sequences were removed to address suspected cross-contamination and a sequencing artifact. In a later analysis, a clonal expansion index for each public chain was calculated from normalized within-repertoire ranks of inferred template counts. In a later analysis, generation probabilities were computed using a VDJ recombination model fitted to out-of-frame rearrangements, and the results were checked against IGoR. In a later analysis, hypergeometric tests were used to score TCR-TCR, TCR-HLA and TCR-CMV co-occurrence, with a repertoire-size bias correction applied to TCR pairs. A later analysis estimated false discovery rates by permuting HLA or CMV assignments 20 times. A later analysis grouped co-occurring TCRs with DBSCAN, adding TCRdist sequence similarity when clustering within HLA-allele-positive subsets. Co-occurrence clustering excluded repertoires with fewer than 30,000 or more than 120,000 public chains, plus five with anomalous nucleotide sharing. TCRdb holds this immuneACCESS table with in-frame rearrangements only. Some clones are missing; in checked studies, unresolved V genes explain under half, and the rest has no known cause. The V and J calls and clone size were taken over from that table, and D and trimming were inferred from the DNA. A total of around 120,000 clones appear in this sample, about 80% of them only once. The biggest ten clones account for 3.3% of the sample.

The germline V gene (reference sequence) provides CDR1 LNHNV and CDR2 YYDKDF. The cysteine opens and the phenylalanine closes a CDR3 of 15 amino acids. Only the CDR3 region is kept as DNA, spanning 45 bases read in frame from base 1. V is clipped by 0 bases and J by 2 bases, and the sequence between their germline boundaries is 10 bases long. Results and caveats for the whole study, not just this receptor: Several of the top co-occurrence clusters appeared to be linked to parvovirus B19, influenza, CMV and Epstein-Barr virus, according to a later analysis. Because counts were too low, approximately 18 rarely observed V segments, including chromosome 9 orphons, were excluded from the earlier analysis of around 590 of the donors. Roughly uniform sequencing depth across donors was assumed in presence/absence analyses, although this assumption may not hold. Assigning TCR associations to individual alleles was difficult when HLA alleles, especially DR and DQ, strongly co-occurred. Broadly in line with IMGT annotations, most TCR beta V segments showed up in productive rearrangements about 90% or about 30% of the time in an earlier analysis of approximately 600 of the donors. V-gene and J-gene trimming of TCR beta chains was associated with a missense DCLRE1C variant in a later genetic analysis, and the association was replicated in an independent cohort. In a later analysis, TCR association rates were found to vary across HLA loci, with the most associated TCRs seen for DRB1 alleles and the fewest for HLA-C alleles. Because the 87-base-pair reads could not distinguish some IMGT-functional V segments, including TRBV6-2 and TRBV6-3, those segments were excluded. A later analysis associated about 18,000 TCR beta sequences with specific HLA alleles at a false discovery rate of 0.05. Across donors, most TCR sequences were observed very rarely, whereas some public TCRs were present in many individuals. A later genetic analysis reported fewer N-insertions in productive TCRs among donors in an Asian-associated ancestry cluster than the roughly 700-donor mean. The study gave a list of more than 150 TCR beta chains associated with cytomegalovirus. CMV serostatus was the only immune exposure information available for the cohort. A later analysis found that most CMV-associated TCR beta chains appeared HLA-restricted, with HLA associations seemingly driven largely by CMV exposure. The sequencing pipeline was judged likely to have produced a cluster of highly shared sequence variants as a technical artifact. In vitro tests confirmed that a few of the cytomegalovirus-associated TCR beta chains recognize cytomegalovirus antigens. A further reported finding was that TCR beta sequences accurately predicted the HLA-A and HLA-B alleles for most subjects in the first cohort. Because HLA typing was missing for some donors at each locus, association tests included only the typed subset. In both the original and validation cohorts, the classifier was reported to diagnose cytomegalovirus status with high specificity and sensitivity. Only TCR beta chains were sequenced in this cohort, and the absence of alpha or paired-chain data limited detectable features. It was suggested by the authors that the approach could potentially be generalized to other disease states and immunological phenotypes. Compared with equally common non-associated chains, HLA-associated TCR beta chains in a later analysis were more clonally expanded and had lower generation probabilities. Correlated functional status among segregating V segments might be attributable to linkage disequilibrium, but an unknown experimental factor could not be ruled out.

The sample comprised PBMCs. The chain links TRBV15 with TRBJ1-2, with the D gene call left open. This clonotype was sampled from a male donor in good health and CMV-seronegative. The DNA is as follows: TGTGCCACCAGCAGAGATCGCCCAGGAAACTATGGCTACACCTTC. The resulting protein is CATSRDRPGNYGYTF.